This T cell receptor (beta chain) was documented in a study of shared clonotypes between healthy human individuals. Profiled with immunoSEQ multiplex PCR; TCRdb holds only in-frame clones, not every one. This sample has fewer than 1.4 million clones, with 70% to 80% found just once. Trimming removed 6 bases from V and 5 bases from J, with 4 bases in between. This CDR3 region has 10 residues. Germline V lookup: CDR1 SNHLY, CDR2 FYNNEI. The sequencing input was memory CD4+ T cells from PBMCs. Subset denoted: CD45RA-negative fraction. The sequence came from a man aged 18 to 29 in good health. Some clones in this sample may be carry-over from other donors' samples. The genes are TRBV2 and TRBJ2-5; D uncertain. The CDR3 reads CASRMETQYF. DNA of the CDR3: TGTGCCAGCAGAATGGAGACCCAGTACTTC. Filled out from reference TRBV2 and TRBJ2-5, the complete variable domain reads EPEVTQTPSHQVTQMGQEVILRCVPISNHLYFYWYRQILGQKVEFLVSFYNNEISEKSEIFDDQFSVERPDGSNFTLKIRSTKLEDSAMYFCASRMETQYFGPGTRLLVL.